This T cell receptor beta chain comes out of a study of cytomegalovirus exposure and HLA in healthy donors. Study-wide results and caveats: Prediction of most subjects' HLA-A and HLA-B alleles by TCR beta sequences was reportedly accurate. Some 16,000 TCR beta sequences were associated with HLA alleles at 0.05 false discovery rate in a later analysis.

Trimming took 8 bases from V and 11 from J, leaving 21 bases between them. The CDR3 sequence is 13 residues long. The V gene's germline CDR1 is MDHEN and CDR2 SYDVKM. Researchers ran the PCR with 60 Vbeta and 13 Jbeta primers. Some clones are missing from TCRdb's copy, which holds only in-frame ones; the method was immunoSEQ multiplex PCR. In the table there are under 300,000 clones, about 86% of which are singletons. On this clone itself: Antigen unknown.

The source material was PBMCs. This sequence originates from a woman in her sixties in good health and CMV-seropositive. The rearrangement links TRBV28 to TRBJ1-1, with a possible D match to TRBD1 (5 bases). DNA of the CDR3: TGTGCCAGCTTCCATACCAGGGCAGTTCTTGCTTTCTTT. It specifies CASFHTRAVLAFF. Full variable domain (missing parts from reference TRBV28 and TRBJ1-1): DVKVTQSSRYLVKRTGEKVFLECVQDMDHENMFWYRQDPGLGLRLIYFSYDVKMKEKGDIPEGYSVSREKKERFSLILESASTNQTSMYLCASFHTRAVLAFFGQGTRLTVV.